Below are 15 T cell receptor beta chains sequenced from a single sample in a study of T cells in Graves' hyperthyroidism and ophthalmopathy. The CDR3 regions of TCR beta were amplified from RNA transcripts. The study used the HTBI primer set for a first-round RT-PCR of the TCR CDR3. TCRdb ran MiXCR on the multiplex PCR reads and lists one entry per CDR3 protein. The sample contains 400,000 to 500,000 distinct CDR3 sequences, roughly 13% of which appear only once. Sequencing was performed on blood. These receptors all stem from a young woman with Graves' hyperthyroidism.

This clonotype was observed at least ten times. The gene calls are TRBV6-1 and TRBJ2-7, with 7 bases matching TRBD1. J gave up 3 bases and V 8 bases, and 7 bases lay outside the gene matches. Germline CDR1 is MNHNS and CDR2 is SASEGT. The CDR3 is made up of 13 amino acids. The CDR3 reads CASQQGVDYEQYF. The CDR3 DNA is TGTGCCAGCCAGCAGGGGGTAGACTACGAGCAGTACTTC.

This clonotype was recorded many times. V usage is TRBV20-1 and J usage is TRBJ2-1; D not certain. There are 11 residues in the CDR3. V was trimmed by 7 bases and J by 9 bases, leaving 13 bases between them. Germline V CDR1 and CDR2: DFQATT, SNEGSKA (reference sequence). The CDR3 protein is CSGEDGSEQFF. The CDR3 coding sequence is TGCAGTGGGGAAGATGGCTCTGAGCAGTTCTTC.

In this sample, this clonotype turned up many times. V is TRBV28 and J is TRBJ2-7, with D perhaps matching TRBD1 (5 bases). There are 14 residues in the CDR3. Trimming pared 7 bases from V and 5 bases from J, leaving 18 bases between. Germline CDR1 and CDR2: MDHEN and SYDVKM. CDR3: CASTKGQPRHEQYF. CDR3 DNA: TGTGCCAGCACTAAGGGGCAGCCCCGCCACGAGCAGTACTTC. Based on the CDR3 plus reference TRBV28 and TRBJ2-7, the full variable domain is DVKVTQSSRYLVKRTGEKVFLECVQDMDHENMFWYRQDPGLGLRLIYFSYDVKMKEKGDIPEGYSVSREKKERFSLILESASTNQTSMYLCASTKGQPRHEQYFGPGTRLTVT.

There are a few counts of this clonotype. A much larger clonotype is one base distant, so this may be a read error. The conserved phenylalanine or tryptophan is not found at the CDR3 terminus, so this likely reflects a read error. This chain links TRBV28 with TRBJ2-7; D may be TRBD2 (5 bases). With 2 bases removed from V and 3 bases from J, the gap between germline ends came to 8 bases. CDR3 length equals 13 residues. Germline V gene sequence: CDR1 MDHEN, CDR2 SYDVKM. The CDR3 DNA sequence: TGTGCCAGCAGTTTACCACTAGGCTACGAGCAGTACCTC. This translates into CASSLPLGYEQYL.

This chain joins TRBV6-5 and TRBJ1-2; TRBD1 matches 8 bases. The CDR3 contains 16 residues. Germline V CDR1 and CDR2: MNHEY, SVGAGI. V dropped 3 bases and J dropped 5; count of bases not matched to a gene: 11. For the CDR3, the DNA is TGTGCCAGCAGTTATTGGGGGACAGGCGGTGGTTATGGCTACACCTTC. It codes for CASSYWGTGGGYGYTF.

In its sample, this clonotype was seen many times. V usage is TRBV10-3 and J usage is TRBJ1-5, with D unresolved. The V end lost 2 bases, the J end lost 4 bases, and 6 bases lay between the germline ends. This CDR3 region has 13 residues. Germline assignment: CDR1 ENHRY and CDR2 SYGVKD. This chain's CDR3 is CAISEGSNQPQHF. For the CDR3, the DNA is TGTGCCATCAGTGAGGGGAGTAATCAGCCCCAGCATTTT.

This clonotype was detected a few times. The rearrangement links TRBV7-2 to TRBJ1-5, with D maybe TRBD1 (6 bases). Germline V gene data show CDR1 as SGHTA and CDR2 as FQGNSA. Trimming left V 0 bases short and J 9 bases short, with 18 bases between. The length of the CDR3 is 16 residues. The CDR3 DNA follows: TGTGCCAGCAGCTTAGCGGGGGGGGCGCAATATGGGCCCCAGCATTTT. This gives the protein CASSLAGGAQYGPQHF.

This clonotype was counted at least ten times. The J gene is TRBJ1-2, the V gene TRBV28; D is unclear. V lost 4 bases to trimming and J lost 2 bases, with 17 bases between them. CDR3 size: 16 residues. CDR1 is MDHEN, CDR2 SYDVKM, per germline. In DNA, the CDR3 is TGTGCCAGCAGTTCGACCTTGGGTGGACCGAACTATGGCTACACCTTC. Translating gives CASSSTLGGPNYGYTF.

This clonotype was seen many times. This rearrangement joins TRBV13 to TRBJ2-7, with TRBD1 matching 12 bases. The CDR3 runs to 15 residues. The germline gives CDR1 PRHDT, CDR2 FYEKMQ (reference sequence). V lost 4 bases to trimming and J lost 4 bases; unmatched junction nucleotides: 5. Here the CDR3 reads CASSSGTGGEYEQYF. CDR3 coding DNA: TGTGCCAGCAGCTCCGGGACAGGGGGCGAGTACGAGCAGTACTTC.

This clonotype was observed at least ten times. V usage is TRBV29-1 and J usage is TRBJ1-1; D ambiguous. The CDR3 spans 15 residues. V was trimmed by 4 bases and J by 0 bases, leaving 15 bases between them. CDR1 is SQVTM and CDR2 is ANQGSEA in the germline V gene. The CDR3 region is CSVVVAGIMNTEAFF. For the CDR3, the DNA is TGCAGCGTTGTTGTGGCGGGGATCATGAACACTGAAGCTTTCTTT.

The chain carries TRBV10-3 and TRBJ1-4; no firm D call. Trimming took 11 bases from V and 7 from J, leaving 17 bases between them. Germline V gives CDR1 ENHRY, CDR2 SYGVKD. The CDR3 totals 13 residues. Here the CDR3 reads CAVADGLSEKLFF. The CDR3 DNA sequence: TGTGCCGTAGCGGACGGCCTGAGTGAAAAACTGTTTTTT.

This clonotype was observed many times. This chain uses TRBV5-1 with TRBJ2-1, with TRBD2 identical over 7 bases. J lost 4 bases, V lost 3 bases, and 13 bases had no gene match. CDR1 and CDR2 (germline): SGHRS, YFSETQ. The CDR3 consists of 17 residues. The CDR3 DNA reads TGCGCCAGCAGCTCTTATGCGGGAGTCTTGGGTTACAATGAGCAGTTCTTC. This translates into CASSSYAGVLGYNEQFF.

This clonotype has at least ten counts. V gene TRBV29-1 combines with J gene TRBJ2-3; a weak D match, TRBD1 (5 bases). The germline CDR1 and CDR2 sequences are SQVTM and ANQGSEA. V lost 2 bases to trimming and J lost 2 bases, with 17 bases between them. This CDR3 is 16 amino acids long. In DNA, the CDR3 is TGCAGCGTTGAAACCCGACAGCCCAAAAACACAGATACGCAGTATTTT. Its translation: CSVETRQPKNTDTQYF.

In its sample, this clonotype was seen many times. The chain uses TRBV30 and TRBJ2-3; 7 bases match TRBD1. Germline V gives CDR1 GTSNPN, CDR2 SVGIG (reference sequence). The CDR3 totals 11 residues. V shed 5 bases and J 6 bases; nucleotides not matched to a gene: 2. CDR3 sequence (DNA): TGTGCCTGGGAACAGGGGGATACGCAGTATTTT. Its translation: CAWEQGDTQYF. The whole variable domain, remainder taken from reference TRBV30 and TRBJ2-3, is SQTIHQWPATLVQPVGSPLSLECTVEGTSNPNLYWYRQAAGRGLQLLFYSVGIGQISSEVPQNLSASRPQDRQFILSSKKLLLSDSGFYLCAWEQGDTQYFGPGTRLTVL.

The J gene is TRBJ2-4, the V gene TRBV19; D perhaps matches TRBD2 (6 bases). V was trimmed by 4 bases and J by 4 bases, leaving 11 bases between them. The germline V gene encodes CDR1 LNHDA and CDR2 SQIVND (reference sequence). CDR3 length equals 14 residues. DNA for the CDR3: TGTGCCAGTAGTAGGAGGGGAGGAAAAAACATTCAGTACTTC. Encoded protein: CASSRRGGKNIQYF.